Listed below are T cell receptor beta chains from one sample, sequenced in a study of beta chain features in type 1 diabetes. Using immunoSEQ multiplex PCR, the repertoire was profiled, and TCRdb retains in-frame clones only, with some absent. The profile shows approximately 250,000 clones, under 20% of them singletons. Input material: naive CD4+ T cells from blood. Source of these receptors: a man aged 30 to 39 with type 1 diabetes. Both conserved end residues are trimmed from each CDR3. Fields, in order: V gene, CDR3 protein.

>TRBV5-1
ASSTGPAGNIQY
>TRBV2
ASSVEFGGNEQF
>TRBV7-9
ASSLDQQTYEQY
>TRBV5-4
ASSPTGDNEQF
>TRBV19
ASSLRGALDTQY
>TRBV14
ASSQGLRGAYNEQF
>TRBV9
ASSVAALHEQY
>TRBV7-9
ASSLAPYGAANTYEQY
>TRBV29-1
SVVEGQETQY
>TRBV11-1
ASSLGPWSSYNEQF
>TRBV4-2
ASSQDWTGASGLGEQF
>TRBV6-5
ASSQGTEAF